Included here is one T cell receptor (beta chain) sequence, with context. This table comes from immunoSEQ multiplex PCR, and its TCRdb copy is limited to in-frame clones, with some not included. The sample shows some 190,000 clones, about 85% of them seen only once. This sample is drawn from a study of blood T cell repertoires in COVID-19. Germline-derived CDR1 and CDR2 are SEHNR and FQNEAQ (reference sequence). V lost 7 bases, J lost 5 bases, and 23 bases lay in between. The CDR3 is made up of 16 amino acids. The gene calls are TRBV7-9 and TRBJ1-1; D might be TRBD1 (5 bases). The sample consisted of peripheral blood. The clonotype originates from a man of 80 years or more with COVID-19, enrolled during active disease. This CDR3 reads CASISSRAAGRTEAFF. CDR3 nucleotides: TGTGCCAGCATCTCCTCCAGGGCGGCGGGAAGGACTGAAGCTTTCTTT.